This TCR beta chain was observed in a study of blood T cells in healthy people across ages. General study results and limits: No one knew whether donors had CMV, which possibly confounded expanded clonotype changes.

Comment on this clonotype: Its target is unknown.

The authors isolated at least 6.5 million PBMCs per sample. This CDR3 spans 15 amino acids. Germline loops: CDR1 SGHTA, CDR2 FQGNSA. A sample-barcoded 5' primer and a J-beta primer mix were used in a second PCR of about 7 to 12 cycles. Each CDR3 protein is one row after TCRdb ran MiXCR on the 5' RACE reads. The sample consists of nearly 800,000 distinct CDR3 sequences, about 25% of them appearing once. These data were also reused for a study on T cells of mothers and their children.

The sequence was collected from a boy aged 10-17 years in good health. The J gene is TRBJ2-1, the V gene TRBV7-2; D may match TRBD1 or TRBD2 (5 bases each). The J call may be in error: the DNA end matches TRBJ2-7 better. The sequencing input was blood. DNA for the CDR3: TGTGCCAGCAGCCATATCCGGGACGGAAGCTACGAGCAGTACTTC. This translates into CASSHIRDGSYEQYF.